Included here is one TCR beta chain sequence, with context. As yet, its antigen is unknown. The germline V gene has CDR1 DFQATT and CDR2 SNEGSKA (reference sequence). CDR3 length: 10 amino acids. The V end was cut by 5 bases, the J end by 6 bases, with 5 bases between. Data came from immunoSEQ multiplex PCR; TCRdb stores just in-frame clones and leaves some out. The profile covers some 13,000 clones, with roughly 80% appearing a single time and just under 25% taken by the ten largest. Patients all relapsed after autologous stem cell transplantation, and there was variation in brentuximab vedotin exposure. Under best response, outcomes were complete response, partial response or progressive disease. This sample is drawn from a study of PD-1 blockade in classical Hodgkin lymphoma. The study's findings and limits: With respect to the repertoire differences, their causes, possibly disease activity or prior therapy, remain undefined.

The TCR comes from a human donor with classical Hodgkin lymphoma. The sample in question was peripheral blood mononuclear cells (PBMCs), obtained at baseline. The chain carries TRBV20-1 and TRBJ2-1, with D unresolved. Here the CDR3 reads CSAALNEQFF. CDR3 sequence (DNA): TGCAGTGCTGCCCTCAATGAGCAGTTCTTC.